This entry lists 8 T cell receptor beta chains sequenced from one sample in a study of identical twins. TCRdb passed the 5' RACE reads through MiXCR, listing each CDR3 protein once. The sample contains under 300,000 distinct CDR3 sequences, about 12% of which appear only once. These data also formed part of another study, on yellow fever vaccine responses in identical twins.

Sequenced: memory (CD45RO+) T cells sorted from blood. The receptor source for this set is a woman aged 18-30 years in good health.

J is TRBJ2-7 and V is TRBV7-2; 7 positions agree with TRBD2. The CDR3 consists of 14 residues. Trimming cost V 3 bases and J 5 bases; bases outside gene matches: 7. CDR1 and CDR2 from the germline V gene are SGHTA and FQGNSA. CDR3 sequence (DNA): TGTGCCAGCAGCTTTGACCCGACTAGCCACGAGCAGTACTTC. Translated, it gives CASSFDPTSHEQYF.

This clonotype has ten or more counts. The rearrangement links TRBV20-1 to TRBJ2-7; perhaps D is TRBD1 or TRBD2 (5 bases each). Germline CDR1 is DFQATT and CDR2 is SNEGSKA (reference sequence). With 6 bases removed from V and 3 bases from J, the gap between germline ends came to 12 bases. This CDR3 comprises 12 residues. This CDR3 reads CSALGRIYEQYF. In DNA, the CDR3 is TGCAGTGCGTTGGGACGGATCTACGAGCAGTACTTC.

This sequence joins TRBV29-1 and TRBJ1-1; 7 bases agree with TRBD1. The CDR3 contains 10 residues. Per the germline V gene, CDR1 is SQVTM and CDR2 is ANQGSEA. Trimming at V came to 4 bases and at J to 11 bases, leaving 4 bases not matched to a gene. The CDR3, as DNA: TGCAGCGTTGGACAGGGCGGTGCTTTCTTT. It is translated as CSVGQGGAFF.

This clonotype was seen only a few times. The chain recombines TRBV10-3 with TRBJ2-3, with D maybe TRBD1 (5 bases). The CDR3 runs 13 residues. Trimming removed 8 bases at V and 4 bases at J, with 13 bases between. Per germline, CDR1 ENHRY and CDR2 SYGVKD. Here the CDR3 reads CAIGIQGADTQYF. DNA of the CDR3: TGTGCCATCGGGATCCAGGGCGCAGATACGCAGTATTTT.

This chain joins TRBV13 and TRBJ2-3; TRBD2 aligns across 10 bases. The germline V gene has CDR1 PRHDT and CDR2 FYEKMQ (reference sequence). The CDR3 covers 16 residues. The junction had 9 bases not matched to a gene; V was cut back by 2 bases and J by 7 bases. CDR3 nucleotide sequence: TGTGCCAGCAGCTTACGAGCGGGGGGGCTAGCATATACGCAGTATTTT. This sequence encodes CASSLRAGGLAYTQYF.

The V call is TRBV24-1, the J call TRBJ1-2; 8 positions agree with TRBD1. Germline lookup yields CDR1 KGHDR and CDR2 SFDVKD. This CDR3 is built from 13 residues. V shed 7 bases, J shed 8 bases, and the junction held 8 bases outside the gene matches. The CDR3 sequence is CATRPQGAEGYTF. The DNA for the CDR3 is TGTGCCACCAGGCCTCAGGGGGCGGAAGGCTACACCTTC.

This clonotype was observed a handful of times. The chain carries TRBV20-1 and TRBJ1-5, with D possibly being TRBD1 (6 bases). This CDR3 has 14 amino acids. The germline V and J ends were trimmed by 3 bases and 2 bases, with 11 bases remaining between them. Germline-derived CDR1 and CDR2 are DFQATT and SNEGSKA (reference sequence). The CDR3 DNA reads TGCAGTGCTAGCCCACAGGGTGGCAATCAGCCCCAGCATTTT. Translated, it gives CSASPQGGNQPQHF.

CDR3 protein: CASSEASSAQRFF. CDR3 nucleotides: TGTGCCAGCAGTGAAGCGTCCTCTGCACAACGGTTCTTC. The chain has TRBV2 and TRBJ2-1; D unclear. The length of the CDR3 is 13 residues. The germline V gene encodes CDR1 SNHLY and CDR2 FYNNEI. Trimming cost V 0 bases and J 15 bases, with 15 bases left between them.